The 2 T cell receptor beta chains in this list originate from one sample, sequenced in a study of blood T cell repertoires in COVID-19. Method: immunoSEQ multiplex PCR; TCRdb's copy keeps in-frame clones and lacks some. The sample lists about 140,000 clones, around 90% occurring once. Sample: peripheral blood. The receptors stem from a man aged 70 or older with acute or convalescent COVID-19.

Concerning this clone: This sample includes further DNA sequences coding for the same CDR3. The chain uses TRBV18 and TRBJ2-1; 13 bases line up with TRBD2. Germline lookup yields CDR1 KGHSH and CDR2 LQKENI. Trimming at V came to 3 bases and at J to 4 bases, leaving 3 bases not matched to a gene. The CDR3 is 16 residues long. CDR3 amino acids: CASSPPGLAGYNEQFF. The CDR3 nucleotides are TGTGCCAGCTCACCTCCGGGACTAGCGGGGTACAATGAGCAGTTCTTC.

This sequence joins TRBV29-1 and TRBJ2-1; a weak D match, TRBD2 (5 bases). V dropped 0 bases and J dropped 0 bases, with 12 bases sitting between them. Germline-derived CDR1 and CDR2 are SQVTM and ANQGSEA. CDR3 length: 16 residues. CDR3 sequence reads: CSVEDRGSDSYNEQFF. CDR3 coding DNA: TGCAGCGTTGAAGATCGAGGGAGCGACTCCTACAATGAGCAGTTCTTC.